This T cell receptor (beta chain) emerged from a study of tumor-infiltrating lymphocytes in primary liver carcinoma. Using a constant-region primer together with ProtoScript II reverse transcriptase, TCR beta cDNA was made from 450 to 600 ng of total RNA. Three nested multiplex PCR rounds, a slightly modified ARM-PCR, produced the libraries for TCR beta. Forward primers for TRBV1-TRBV30 and a C-beta reverse primer served the first two PCR rounds, at about 10 cycles each. TCRdb reprocessed the multiplex PCR reads with MiXCR, giving one entry per CDR3 protein. The sample contains some 190,000 distinct CDR3 sequences, about 85% of which appear only once. Co-extraction of both nucleic acids (RNA and DNA) used roughly 18-32 mg of unsorted bulk tissue. Donors underwent surgery for histopathologically diagnosed primary liver carcinoma. A word on this clonotype: Compared with germline, one end of the junction differs, possibly owing to a read error.

Germline CDR1 SQVTM, CDR2 ANQGSEA. CDR3 length equals 18 residues. Sequenced sample: tumor tissue from primary liver carcinoma. The V gene is TRBV29-1, the J gene TRBJ2-6; TRBD2 matches 9 bases. The receptor was derived from a man aged 35 to 55 with primary liver carcinoma and hepatitis B virus infection. The CDR3 nucleotides read TGCAGCGTTGGAGGGAATAGCGGGAGCCTCTCTGGGGCCAACGTCCTGAGTTTC. Residues: CSVGGNSGSLSGANVLSF.